This is a list of T cell receptor beta chains from one sample in a study of MAIT cells during Salmonella Paratyphi A infection. TCRdb reanalysed the 5' RACE reads using MiXCR and keeps one entry per CDR3 protein. The sample holds 660 or so distinct CDR3 sequences, 41% seen once. The material sequenced was MAIT cells from blood. All receptors derive from an adult in good health. Each CDR3 is given with its conserved first and last residue. A D gene is named only where the DNA matches it firmly. Clone size is stated in some rows and not others, as once, few, many or a class when expanded.

CDR3 protein,CDR3 DNA,clone size,J gene,CDR3 length,V gene,D gene
CASSEEGRVNTEAFF,TGTGCCAGCAGTGAAGAAGGGAGAGTGAACACTGAAGCTTTCTTT,few,TRBJ1-1,15,TRBV6-1,-
CSARSEGEEGRGKKEEGF,TGCAGTGCTAGAAGTGAGGGGGAAGAAGGGAGAGGGAAAAAGGAAGAGGGATTT,-,TRBJ1-1,18,TRBV20-1,-
CSARRGRDRDDEQFF,TGCAGTGCTAGAAGGGGCCGGGACAGGGACGATGAGCAGTTCTTC,many,TRBJ2-1,15,TRBV20-1,TRBD1
CSANLGAGGQETQYF,TGCAGTGCAAACCTAGGAGCGGGGGGGCAAGAGACCCAGTACTTC,few,TRBJ2-5,15,TRBV20-1,TRBD2
CATSRDKGGADTQYF,TGTGCCACCAGCAGAGATAAGGGGGGCGCAGATACGCAGTATTTT,few,TRBJ2-3,15,TRBV15,-
CASSFVSSGGPHEQYF,TGTGCCAGCAGCTTTGTATCAAGCGGGGGGCCCCACGAGCAGTACTTC,few,TRBJ2-7,16,TRBV7-4,TRBD2
CASSQEREVETQYF,TGTGCCAGCAGCCAAGAGCGGGAGGTGGAGACCCAGTACTTC,few,TRBJ2-5,14,TRBV4-2,TRBD2
CASATGDTEAFF,TGTGCCAGCGCGACAGGGGACACTGAAGCTTTCTTT,few,TRBJ1-1,12,TRBV6-1,TRBD1
CSAGTTGELFF,TGCAGTGCCGGGACAACCGGGGAGCTGTTTTTT,-,TRBJ2-2,11,TRBV20-1,-
CASSQDPGQGFAEQFF,TGTGCCAGCAGCCAAGACCCGGGACAGGGGTTCGCTGAGCAGTTCTTC,-,TRBJ2-1,16,TRBV4-2,TRBD1